In its sample, the clone carrying this T cell receptor beta chain was seen once. What it recognizes is unknown. The sample is drawn from a study of T cell responses to AZD1222 COVID-19 vaccine. The study's findings and limits: The study identified only five to seven AZD1222 recipients as seropositive at baseline.

The method was immunoSEQ multiplex PCR; TCRdb's version includes in-frame clones alone and lacks a portion of them. The sample shows roughly 150,000 clones, approximately 90% of them seen only once. This CDR3 is 13 amino acids long. The germline V and J ends were trimmed by 4 bases and 4 bases, with 10 bases remaining between them. Germline V gene sequence: CDR1 SGHVS, CDR2 FQNEAQ. The TCR was taken from an adult who received the AZD1222 COVID-19 vaccine. The specimen was peripheral blood, collected 28 days after the second AZD1222 dose. This chain uses TRBV7-8 with TRBJ1-1; weak D call: TRBD1 (5 bases). The chain's CDR3 is CASSSLGGTEAFF. In nucleotides, the CDR3 is TGTGCCAGCAGCTCACTTGGGGGCACTGAAGCTTTCTTT.